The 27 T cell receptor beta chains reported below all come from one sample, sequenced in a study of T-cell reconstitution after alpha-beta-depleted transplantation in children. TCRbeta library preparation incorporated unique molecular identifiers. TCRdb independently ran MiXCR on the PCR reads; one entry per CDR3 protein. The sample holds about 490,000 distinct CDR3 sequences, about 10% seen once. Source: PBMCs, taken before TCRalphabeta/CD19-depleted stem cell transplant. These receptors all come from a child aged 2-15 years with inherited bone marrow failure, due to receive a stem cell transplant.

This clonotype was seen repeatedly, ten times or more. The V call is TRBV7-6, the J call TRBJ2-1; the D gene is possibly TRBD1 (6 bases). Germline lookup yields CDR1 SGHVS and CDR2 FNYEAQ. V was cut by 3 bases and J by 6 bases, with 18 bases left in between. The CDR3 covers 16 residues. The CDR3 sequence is CASSLAGTRPSNEQFF. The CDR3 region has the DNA TGTGCCAGCAGCTTGGCCGGGACACGGCCCTCCAATGAGCAGTTCTTC.

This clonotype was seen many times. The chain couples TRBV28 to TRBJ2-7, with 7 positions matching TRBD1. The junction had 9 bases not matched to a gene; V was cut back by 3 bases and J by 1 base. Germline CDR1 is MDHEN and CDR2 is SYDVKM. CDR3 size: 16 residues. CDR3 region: CASSFIRTGYSYEQYF. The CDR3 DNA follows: TGTGCCAGCAGTTTTATCAGGACAGGATATTCCTACGAGCAGTACTTC.

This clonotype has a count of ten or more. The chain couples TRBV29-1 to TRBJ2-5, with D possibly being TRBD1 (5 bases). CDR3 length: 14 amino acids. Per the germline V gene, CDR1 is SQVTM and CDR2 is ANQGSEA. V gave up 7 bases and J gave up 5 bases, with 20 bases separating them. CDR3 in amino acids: CSAGHEYNGETQYF. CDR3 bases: TGCAGCGCCGGACATGAATACAACGGGGAGACCCAGTACTTC.

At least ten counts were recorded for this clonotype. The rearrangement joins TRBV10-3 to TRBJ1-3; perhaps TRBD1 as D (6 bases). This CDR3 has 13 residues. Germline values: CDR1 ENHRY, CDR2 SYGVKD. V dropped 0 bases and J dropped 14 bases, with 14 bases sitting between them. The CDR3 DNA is TGTGCCATCAGTGAGTCGCTCAGGGGACCCTTATATTTT. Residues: CAISESLRGPLYF.

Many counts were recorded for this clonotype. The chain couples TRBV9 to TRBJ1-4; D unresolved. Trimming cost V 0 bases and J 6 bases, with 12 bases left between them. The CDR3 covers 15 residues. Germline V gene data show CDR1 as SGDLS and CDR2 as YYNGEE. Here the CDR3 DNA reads TGTGCCAGCAGCGTAGACGTTCGAAGTTATGAAAAACTGTTTTTT. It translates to CASSVDVRSYEKLFF.

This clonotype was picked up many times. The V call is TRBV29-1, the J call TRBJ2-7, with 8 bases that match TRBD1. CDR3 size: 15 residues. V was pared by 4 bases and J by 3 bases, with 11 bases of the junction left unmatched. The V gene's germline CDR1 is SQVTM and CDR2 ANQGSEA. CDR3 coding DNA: TGCAGCGTTGCGTTTTCCGACAGGGGAAACTACGAGCAGTACTTC. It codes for CSVAFSDRGNYEQYF.

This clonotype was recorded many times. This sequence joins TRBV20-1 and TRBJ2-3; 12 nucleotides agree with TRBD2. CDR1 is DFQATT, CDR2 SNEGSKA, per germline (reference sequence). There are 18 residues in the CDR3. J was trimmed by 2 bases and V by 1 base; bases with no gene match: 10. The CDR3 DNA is TGCAGTGCTAGAGTTAGACTAGCGGGAGTGGCTAACACAGATACGCAGTATTTT. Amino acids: CSARVRLAGVANTDTQYF.

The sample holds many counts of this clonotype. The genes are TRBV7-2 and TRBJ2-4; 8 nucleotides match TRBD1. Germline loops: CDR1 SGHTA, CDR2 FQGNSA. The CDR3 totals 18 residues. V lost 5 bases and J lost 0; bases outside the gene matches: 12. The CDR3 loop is CASSARQGWALAKNIQYF. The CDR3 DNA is TGTGCCAGCAGCGCCCGACAGGGGTGGGCTCTAGCCAAAAACATTCAGTACTTC.

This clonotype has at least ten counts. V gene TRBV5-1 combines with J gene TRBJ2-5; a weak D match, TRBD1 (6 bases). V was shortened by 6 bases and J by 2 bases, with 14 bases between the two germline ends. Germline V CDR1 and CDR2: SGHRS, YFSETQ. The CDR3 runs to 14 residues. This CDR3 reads CASTDWTEQETQYF. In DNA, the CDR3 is TGCGCCAGCACAGACTGGACAGAACAAGAGACCCAGTACTTC.

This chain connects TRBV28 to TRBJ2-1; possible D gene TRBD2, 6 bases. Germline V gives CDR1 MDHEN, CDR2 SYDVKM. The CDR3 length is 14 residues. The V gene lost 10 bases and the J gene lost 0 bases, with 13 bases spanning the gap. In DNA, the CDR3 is TGTGCCACCGGAGGGACTTACTCCTACAATGAGCAGTTCTTC. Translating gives CATGGTYSYNEQFF.

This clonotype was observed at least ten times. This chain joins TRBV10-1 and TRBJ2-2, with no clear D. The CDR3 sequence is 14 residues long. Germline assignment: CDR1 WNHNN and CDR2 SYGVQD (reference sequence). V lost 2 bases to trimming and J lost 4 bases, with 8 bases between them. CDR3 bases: TGCGCCAGCAGTGAGAGGCAATTCACCGGGGAGCTGTTTTTT. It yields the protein CASSERQFTGELFF.

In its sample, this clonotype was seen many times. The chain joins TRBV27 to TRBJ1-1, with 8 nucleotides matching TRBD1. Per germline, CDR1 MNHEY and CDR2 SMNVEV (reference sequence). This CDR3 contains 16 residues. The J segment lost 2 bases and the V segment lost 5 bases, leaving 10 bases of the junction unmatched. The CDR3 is CASSPLTGTGNTEAFF. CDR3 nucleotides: TGTGCCAGCAGTCCCCTGACCGGGACAGGTAACACTGAAGCTTTCTTT.

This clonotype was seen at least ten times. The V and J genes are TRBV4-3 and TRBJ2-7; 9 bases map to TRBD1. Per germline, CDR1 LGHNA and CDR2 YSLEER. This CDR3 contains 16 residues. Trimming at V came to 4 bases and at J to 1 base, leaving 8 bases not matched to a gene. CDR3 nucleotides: TGCGCCAGCAGCCGAATACCCGGGACAGGGTCCTACGAGCAGTACTTC. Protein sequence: CASSRIPGTGSYEQYF.

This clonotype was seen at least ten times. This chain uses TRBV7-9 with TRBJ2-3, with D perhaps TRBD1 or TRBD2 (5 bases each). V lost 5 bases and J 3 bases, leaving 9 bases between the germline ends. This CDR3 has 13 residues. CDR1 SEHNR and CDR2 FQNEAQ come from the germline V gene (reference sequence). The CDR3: CASSEGRTDTQYF. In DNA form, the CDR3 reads TGTGCCAGCAGCGAGGGGCGTACAGATACGCAGTATTTT. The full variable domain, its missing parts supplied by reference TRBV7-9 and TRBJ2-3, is DTGVSQNPRHKITKRGQNVTFRCDPISEHNRLYWYRQTLGQGPEFLTYFQNEAQLEKSRLLSDRFSAERPKGSFSTLEIQRTEQGDSAMYLCASSEGRTDTQYFGPGTRLTVL.

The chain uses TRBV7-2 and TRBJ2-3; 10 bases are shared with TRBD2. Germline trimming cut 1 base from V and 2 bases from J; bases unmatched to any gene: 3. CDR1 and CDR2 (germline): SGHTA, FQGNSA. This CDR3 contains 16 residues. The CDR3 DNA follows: TGTGCCAGCAGCTTAGTTAGCGGGAGGATCACAGATACGCAGTATTTT. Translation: CASSLVSGRITDTQYF.

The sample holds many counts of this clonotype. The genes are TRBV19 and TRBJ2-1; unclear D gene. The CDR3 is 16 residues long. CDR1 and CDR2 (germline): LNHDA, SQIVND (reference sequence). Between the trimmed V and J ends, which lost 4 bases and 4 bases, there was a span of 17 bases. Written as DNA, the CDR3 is TGTGCCAGTAGTAGCCAAGGGCTACCCCATTACAATGAGCAGTTCTTC. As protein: CASSSQGLPHYNEQFF.

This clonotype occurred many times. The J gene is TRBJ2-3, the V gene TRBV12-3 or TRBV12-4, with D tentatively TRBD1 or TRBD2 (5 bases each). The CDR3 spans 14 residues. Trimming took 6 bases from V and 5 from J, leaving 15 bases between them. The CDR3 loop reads CASSQGPPGDTQYF. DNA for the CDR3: TGTGCCAGCAGCCAGGGACCTCCCGGAGATACGCAGTATTTT.

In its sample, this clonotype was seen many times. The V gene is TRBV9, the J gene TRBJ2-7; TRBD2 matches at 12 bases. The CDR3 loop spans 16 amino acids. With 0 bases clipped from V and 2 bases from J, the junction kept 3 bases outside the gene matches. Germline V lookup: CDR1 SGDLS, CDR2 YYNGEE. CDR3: CASSVAASGGAYEQYF. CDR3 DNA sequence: TGTGCCAGCAGCGTAGCCGCTAGCGGGGGGGCCTACGAGCAGTACTTC.

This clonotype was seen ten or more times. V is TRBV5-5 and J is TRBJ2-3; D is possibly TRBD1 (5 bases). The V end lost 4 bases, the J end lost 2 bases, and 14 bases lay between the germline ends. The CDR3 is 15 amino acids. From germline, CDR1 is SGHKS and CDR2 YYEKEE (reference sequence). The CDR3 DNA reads TGTGCCAGCAGCCCAGACAGCTTTAACACAGATACGCAGTATTTT. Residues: CASSPDSFNTDTQYF.

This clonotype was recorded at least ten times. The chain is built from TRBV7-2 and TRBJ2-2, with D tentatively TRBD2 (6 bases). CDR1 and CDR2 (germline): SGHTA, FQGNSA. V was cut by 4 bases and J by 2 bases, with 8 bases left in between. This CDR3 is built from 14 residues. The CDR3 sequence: CASSSGLNTGELFF. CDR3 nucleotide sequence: TGTGCCAGCAGCTCGGGACTTAACACCGGGGAGCTGTTTTTT.

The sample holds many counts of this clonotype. The CDR3 DNA reads as TGCAGTGTTTCGGACAATGAGCAGTTCTTC. The encoded protein is CSVSDNEQFF. The gene calls are TRBV20-1 and TRBJ2-1, with D uncertain. CDR3 length equals 10 residues. V was trimmed by 7 bases and J by 5 bases, leaving 6 bases between them. The germline gives CDR1 DFQATT, CDR2 SNEGSKA (reference sequence).

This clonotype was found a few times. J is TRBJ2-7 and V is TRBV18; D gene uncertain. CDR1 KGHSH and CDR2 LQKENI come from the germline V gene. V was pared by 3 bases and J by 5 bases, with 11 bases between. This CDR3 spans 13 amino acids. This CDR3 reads CASSPGWVNEQYF. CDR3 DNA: TGTGCCAGCTCACCGGGTTGGGTCAACGAGCAGTACTTC.

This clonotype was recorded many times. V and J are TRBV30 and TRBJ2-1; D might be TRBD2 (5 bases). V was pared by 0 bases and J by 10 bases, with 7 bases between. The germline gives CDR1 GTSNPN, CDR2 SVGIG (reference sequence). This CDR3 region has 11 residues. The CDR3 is CAWSVTGEQFF. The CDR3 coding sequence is TGTGCCTGGAGTGTAACGGGGGAGCAGTTCTTC.

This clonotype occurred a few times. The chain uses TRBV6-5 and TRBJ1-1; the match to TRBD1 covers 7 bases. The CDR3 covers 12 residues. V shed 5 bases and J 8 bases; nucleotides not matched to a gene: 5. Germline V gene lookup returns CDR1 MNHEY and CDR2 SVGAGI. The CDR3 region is CASSITGEEAFF. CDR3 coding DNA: TGTGCCAGCAGTATCACAGGGGAGGAAGCTTTCTTT.

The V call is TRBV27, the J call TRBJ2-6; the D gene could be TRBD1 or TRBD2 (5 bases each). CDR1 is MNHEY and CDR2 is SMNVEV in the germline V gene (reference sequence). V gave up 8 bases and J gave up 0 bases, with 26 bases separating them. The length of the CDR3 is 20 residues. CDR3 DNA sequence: TGTGCCAGCGGTACGCTACCACTCTCGGGACCGCCCTCTGGGGCCAACGTCCTGACTTTC. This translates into CASGTLPLSGPPSGANVLTF.

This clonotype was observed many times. CDR3 DNA sequence: TGTGCCAGCAGCGAAGACCTGGGACCTCCAGGGGGCTACACCTTC. Translated, it gives CASSEDLGPPGGYTF. The J gene is TRBJ1-2, the V gene TRBV28; a possible D gene is TRBD1 (5 bases). Trimming took 6 bases from V and 8 from J, leaving 22 bases between them. The CDR3 runs to 15 residues. Per the germline V gene, CDR1 is MDHEN and CDR2 is SYDVKM.

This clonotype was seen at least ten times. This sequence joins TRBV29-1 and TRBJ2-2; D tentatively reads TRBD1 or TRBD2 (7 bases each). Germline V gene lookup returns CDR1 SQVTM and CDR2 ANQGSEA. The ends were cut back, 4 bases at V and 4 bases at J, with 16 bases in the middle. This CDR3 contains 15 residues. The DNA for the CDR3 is TGCAGCGTTGTAATGGGAGGGGGCTTCACCGGGGAGCTGTTTTTT. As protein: CSVVMGGGFTGELFF.